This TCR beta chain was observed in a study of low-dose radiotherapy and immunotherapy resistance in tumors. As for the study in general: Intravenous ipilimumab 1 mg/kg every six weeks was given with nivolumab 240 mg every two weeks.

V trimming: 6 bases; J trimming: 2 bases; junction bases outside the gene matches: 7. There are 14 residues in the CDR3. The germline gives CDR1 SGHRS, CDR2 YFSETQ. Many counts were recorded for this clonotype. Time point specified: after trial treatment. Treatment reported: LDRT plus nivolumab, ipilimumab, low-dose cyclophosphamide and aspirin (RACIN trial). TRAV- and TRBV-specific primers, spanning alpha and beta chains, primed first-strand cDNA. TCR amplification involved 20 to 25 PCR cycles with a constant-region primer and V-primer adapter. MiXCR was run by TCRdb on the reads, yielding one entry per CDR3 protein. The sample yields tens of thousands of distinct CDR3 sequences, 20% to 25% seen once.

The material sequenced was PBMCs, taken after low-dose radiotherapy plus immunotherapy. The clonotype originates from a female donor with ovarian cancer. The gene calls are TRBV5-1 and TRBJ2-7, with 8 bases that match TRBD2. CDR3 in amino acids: CASNDAGGPYEQYF. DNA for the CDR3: TGCGCCAGCAACGATGCGGGGGGCCCCTACGAGCAGTACTTC.